The 23 T cell receptor beta chains below all came from one sample that was sequenced in a study of OX40 agonist ivuxolimab in advanced cancers. Library construction relied on the immunoSEQ multiplex PCR assay. Imported from immuneACCESS, the table was reduced by TCRdb to in-frame sequences with V and J called. These copies leave out some clones; in studies compared against another copy, an unresolved V gene accounts for under half, and the cause of the remainder is not known. In this sample the table shows 15,000 or so clones, about 90% of which occur a single time. The ten largest account for around a quarter of the sample. The source material was CD4+ or CD8+ T cells sorted from blood, sampled in a trial of the OX40 agonist ivuxolimab. These receptors came from an adult with an advanced solid tumor such as melanoma, head and neck, liver or kidney cancer.

The chain uses TRBV6-6 and TRBJ2-5, with unresolved D. Trimming took 5 bases from V and 5 from J, leaving 18 bases between them. The CDR3 runs 15 residues. CDR1 MNHNY and CDR2 SVGAGI come from the germline V gene (reference sequence). The DNA for the CDR3 is TGTGCCAGCAGTATTCCGGACGCCATGGAGGAGACCCAGTACTTC. Translation: CASSIPDAMEETQYF.

The chain links TRBV28 to TRBJ2-1, with 10 bases aligning to TRBD2. The CDR3 is 19 residues long. The germline V gene has CDR1 MDHEN and CDR2 SYDVKM. The V and J ends lost 3 bases and 0 bases, in that order; junction bases with no gene match: 11. The DNA of the CDR3 is TGTGCCAGCAGTTTTCGCGGGACTAGCGAACTGAGCTCCTACAATGAGCAGTTCTTC. It specifies CASSFRGTSELSSYNEQFF.

The chain employs TRBV19 and TRBJ1-1; a possible D gene is TRBD1 (6 bases). Trimming left V 2 bases short and J 4 bases short, with 17 bases between. Germline CDR1 reads LNHDA; CDR2 reads SQIVND (reference sequence). The CDR3 has 16 residues. The CDR3 DNA follows: TGTGCCAGTAGTATACGCCCCGGGACACTGATCACTGAAGCTTTCTTT. It translates to CASSIRPGTLITEAFF.

The rearrangement joins TRBV7-3 to TRBJ2-3, with D tentatively TRBD1 (5 bases). The CDR3 is 13 amino acids. V was cut by 5 bases and J by 11 bases, with 17 bases left in between. The germline V gene encodes CDR1 SGHTA and CDR2 FQGTGA. CDR3 in amino acids: CASSPFSGQGQYF. The CDR3 region has the DNA TGTGCCAGCAGCCCATTCTCAGGCCAGGGGCAGTATTTT. The full variable domain, its missing parts supplied by reference TRBV7-3 and TRBJ2-3, is GAGVSQTPSNKVTEKGKYVELRCDPISGHTALYWYRQSLGQGPEFLIYFQGTGAADDSGLPNDRFFAVRPEGSVSTLKIQRTERGDSAVYLCASSPFSGQGQYFGPGTRLTVL.

The rearrangement uses TRBV19 and TRBJ2-7, with D perhaps TRBD1 (5 bases). The CDR3 extends over 17 amino acids. V was cut by 0 bases and J by 2 bases, with 17 bases left in between. The germline V gene encodes CDR1 LNHDA and CDR2 SQIVND (reference sequence). CDR3 region: CASSIDLSSGSAYEQYF. CDR3 sequence (DNA): TGTGCCAGTAGTATAGATCTGTCTTCAGGGTCGGCCTACGAGCAGTACTTC.

V gene TRBV7-2 combines with J gene TRBJ2-1, with 7 bases identical to TRBD2. CDR3 length: 14 amino acids. The V segment lost 6 bases and the J segment 5 bases; nucleotides outside the gene matches: 7. CDR1 is SGHTA, CDR2 FQGNSA, per germline. This chain's CDR3 is CASSPWDYNNEQFF. The CDR3 DNA reads as TGTGCCAGCAGTCCTTGGGACTATAACAATGAGCAGTTCTTC.

This clone was counted once. This chain links TRBV4-1 with TRBJ2-1, with 7 bases matching TRBD2. Germline V gene sequence: CDR1 MGHRA, CDR2 YSYEKL. This CDR3 contains 15 residues. V lost 3 bases, J lost 7 bases, and 9 bases stayed unmatched. In DNA form, the CDR3 reads TGCGCCAGCAGCCACGCCGCGATTAGCGGGAATGAGCAGTTCTTC. Its protein product is CASSHAAISGNEQFF.

The chain carries TRBV10-3 and TRBJ1-2, with 9 bases identical to TRBD1. The CDR3 contains 15 residues. The V segment lost 3 bases and the J segment 7 bases; nucleotides outside the gene matches: 9. Per the germline V gene, CDR1 is ENHRY and CDR2 is SYGVKD. CDR3 amino acids: CAISDPPGQGRGYTF. The CDR3 nucleotides are TGTGCCATCAGTGACCCACCGGGACAGGGCCGTGGCTACACCTTC.

The rearrangement links TRBV21-1 to TRBJ1-1; the D segment call TRBD1 is taken from the table without a DNA check. TRBV21-1 is shown as a pseudogene. The CDR3 contains 14 residues. The CDR3 coding sequence is TGTGCCAGCAGCAATTCAGGGTGGGTCACTGAAGCTTTCTTT. Translated: CASSNSGWVTEAFF.

Worth noting for this clone: An end of the junction differs from the germline gene, which may be a read error. The chain uses TRBV5-6 and TRBJ1-4; the D gene is possibly TRBD1 (6 bases). The CDR3 runs to 12 residues. Per germline, CDR1 SGHDT and CDR2 YYEEEE. The CDR3 sequence is CASSEGQFIPWW. The DNA of the CDR3 is TGTGCCAGCAGCGAGGGACAATTTATTCCCTGGTGG.

This chain joins TRBV7-9 and TRBJ2-7; TRBD2 agrees at 8 bases. Germline V CDR1 and CDR2: SEHNR, FQNEAQ (reference sequence). J was trimmed by 4 bases and V by 7 bases; bases with no gene match: 6. CDR3 length: 13 amino acids. The CDR3 DNA follows: TGTGCCAGCAAAGCGGGAGTCGAATACGAGCAGTACTTC. Translation: CASKAGVEYEQYF. Based on the CDR3 plus reference TRBV7-9 and TRBJ2-7, the full variable domain is DTGVSQNPRHKITKRGQNVTFRCDPISEHNRLYWYRQTLGQGPEFLTYFQNEAQLEKSRLLSDRFSAERPKGSFSTLEIQRTEQGDSAMYLCASKAGVEYEQYFGPGTRLTVT.

This rearrangement joins TRBV6-5 to TRBJ1-5; tentative D call: TRBD1 (6 bases). CDR1 MNHEY and CDR2 SVGAGI come from the germline V gene. This CDR3 spans 14 amino acids. The V gene lost 5 bases and the J gene lost 4 bases, with 12 bases spanning the gap. In DNA form, the CDR3 reads TGTGCCAGCAGTCCAGGACAGATAAATCAGCCCCAGCATTTT. This codes for CASSPGQINQPQHF.

The chain links TRBV4-1 to TRBJ2-3, with 7 positions matching TRBD2. Germline V gene sequence: CDR1 MGHRA, CDR2 YSYEKL. The CDR3 sequence is 17 residues long. J was trimmed by 6 bases and V by 5 bases; bases with no gene match: 17. The CDR3 nucleotides read TGCGCCAGCAGCGCAACCCCTAGCGGCGGAATGTTGGATACGCAGTATTTT. Translating it yields CASSATPSGGMLDTQYF.

V is TRBV7-9 and J is TRBJ2-7; no reliable D call. The CDR3 is 16 residues long. From germline, CDR1 is SEHNR and CDR2 FQNEAQ (reference sequence). V was cut by 4 bases and J by 3 bases, with 19 bases left in between. In DNA, the CDR3 is TGTGCCAGCAGCTCAATTAGGAGTTACGAGTACTACGAGCAGTACTTC. It codes for CASSSIRSYEYYEQYF.

V usage is TRBV7-8 and J usage is TRBJ2-1; 7 nucleotides agree with TRBD2. Per the germline V gene, CDR1 is SGHVS and CDR2 is FQNEAQ. CDR3 size: 16 residues. The ends lost 5 bases at V and 10 bases at J; junction bases unmatched: 17. CDR3 region: CASSLLGGGPSDEQFF. For the CDR3, the DNA is TGTGCCAGCAGCCTTCTTGGGGGAGGGCCCTCTGACGAGCAGTTCTTC.

The chain recombines TRBV9 with TRBJ2-3; possibly TRBD1 for D (6 bases). Trimming took off 4 bases at V and 0 bases at J, with 9 bases between the two ends. The CDR3 runs 14 residues. Per germline, CDR1 SGDLS and CDR2 YYNGEE. CDR3 loop: CASSKDSSTDTQYF. The DNA of the CDR3 is TGTGCCAGCAGCAAGGACAGTAGCACAGATACGCAGTATTTT.

The chain recombines TRBV27 with TRBJ1-1, with D possibly being TRBD1 (5 bases). Trimming removed 6 bases from V and 6 bases from J, with 17 bases in between. CDR1 and CDR2 from the germline V gene are MNHEY and SMNVEV (reference sequence). The CDR3 sequence is 14 residues long. CDR3: CASSVLGGSAEAFF. DNA of the CDR3: TGTGCCAGCAGCGTTTTGGGGGGTTCCGCTGAAGCTTTCTTT.

The chain employs TRBV7-9 and TRBJ1-5; a weak D match, TRBD1 (5 bases). V lost 5 bases and J lost 0, with 17 bases in between. The V gene's germline CDR1 is SEHNR and CDR2 FQNEAQ (reference sequence). The CDR3 is 17 amino acids. The CDR3 here is CASSAGGTSDSNQPQHF. In DNA form, the CDR3 reads TGTGCCAGCAGCGCCGGGGGGACGTCCGATAGCAATCAGCCCCAGCATTTT.

V is TRBV2 and J is TRBJ2-3, with 9 positions matching TRBD1. Germline CDR1 SNHLY, CDR2 FYNNEI. The CDR3 runs 15 residues. Losses at the gene ends were 6 bases for V and 2 bases for J; bases not matched to a gene: 6. This chain's CDR3 is CASRPGQGHTDTQYF. The DNA of the CDR3 is TGTGCCAGCAGACCCGGACAGGGGCACACAGATACGCAGTATTTT.

The V gene is TRBV28, the J gene TRBJ2-7, with D perhaps matching TRBD1 (5 bases). V was cut by 5 bases and J by 3 bases, with 8 bases left in between. There are 12 residues in the CDR3. Per the germline V gene, CDR1 is MDHEN and CDR2 is SYDVKM. The CDR3 here is CASSPQGYEQYF. The CDR3 DNA reads as TGTGCCAGCAGTCCCCAGGGCTACGAGCAGTACTTC.

The J gene is TRBJ2-1, the V gene TRBV5-1; 9 nucleotides match TRBD1. V dropped 3 bases and J dropped 4; count of bases not matched to a gene: 5. This CDR3 has 15 residues. CDR1 is SGHRS, CDR2 YFSETQ, per germline. CDR3 sequence reads: CASSSPGQGYNEQFF. The CDR3 nucleotides read TGCGCCAGCAGCTCTCCGGGACAGGGTTACAATGAGCAGTTCTTC.

This clone occurred a few times. The rearrangement joins TRBV5-6 to TRBJ1-5; TRBD1 might be the D (6 bases). Germline V gene sequence: CDR1 SGHDT, CDR2 YYEEEE. The V gene lost 2 bases and the J gene lost 7 bases, with 13 bases spanning the gap. The CDR3 consists of 14 residues. The CDR3 DNA sequence: TGTGCCAGCAGCTTCCAGGGGTTCGCCCAGCCCCAGCATTTT. It encodes CASSFQGFAQPQHF.

CDR3 in DNA: TGTGCCAGCAGCTTAGGGCCGGACAGGGTCTTTACAGATACGCAGTATTTT. It yields the protein CASSLGPDRVFTDTQYF. This sequence joins TRBV7-2 and TRBJ2-3; 8 nucleotides match TRBD1. Germline values: CDR1 SGHTA, CDR2 FQGNSA. The V segment lost 1 base and the J segment 3 bases; nucleotides outside the gene matches: 9. This CDR3 contains 17 residues.